A selection of T cell receptor beta chains follows, all from one sample in a study of T cells after yellow fever vaccination. TCRdb recomputed calls from the 5' RACE reads with MiXCR, one row per CDR3 protein. This table has 610,000 or so distinct CDR3 sequences, 10% to 15% appearing once. The source material was PBMCs, sampled on the day of the yellow fever booster vaccination. These receptors were obtained from a man younger than 40 who received the YFV17D yellow fever vaccine. Each CDR3 is given with its conserved first and last residue. The D gene is left open where the match is weak. Not all rows give a size; the values are once, few, many and, for expanded clones, a class.

TRBD1,TRBJ2-7,few,14,TRBV5-1,TGCGCCAGCAGCTCCGGACAGGGGGTACTTGAGCAGTACTTC,CASSSGQGVLEQYF
TRBD1,TRBJ1-2,many,13,TRBV7-2,TGTGCCAGCAGCTTTACAGGGGACTATGGCTACACCTTC,CASSFTGDYGYTF
-,TRBJ2-2,few,14,TRBV5-1,TGCGCCAGCAGCTTGGCCCAGGTTTTCGGGGAGCTGTTTTTT,CASSLAQVFGELFF
TRBD1,TRBJ2-7,-,13,TRBV29-1,TGCAGCGTCCGGACAGGGGGTTCCTACGAGCAGTACTTC,CSVRTGGSYEQYF
-,TRBJ2-7,-,15,TRBV6-5,TGTGCCAGCAGTTACTCTTGGCAGGGCTCGCGCGAGCAGTACTTC,CASSYSWQGSREQYF
TRBD2,TRBJ2-7,-,14,TRBV7-2,TGTGCCAGCAGCTTACTACTAGCGGGAGTGTCGCAGTACTTC,CASSLLLAGVSQYF
-,TRBJ2-2,few,12,TRBV24-1,TGTGCCACCAGTGCTAGCACCGGGGAGCTGTTTTTT,CATSASTGELFF
-,TRBJ1-5,-,17,TRBV7-2,TGTGCCAGCAGCTTAGTTGGTGGGCAGTATAGCAATCAGCCCCAGCATTTT,CASSLVGGQYSNQPQHF
TRBD2,TRBJ2-1,few,13,TRBV5-4,TGTGCCAGCAGAGCGGGAGCTGGGTCTGAGCAGTTCTTC,CASRAGAGSEQFF
TRBD1,TRBJ1-1,few,14,TRBV27,TGTGCCAGCAGTATCGGGACAGGGGGCTTTGAAGCTTTCTTT,CASSIGTGGFEAFF
-,TRBJ1-5,many,14,TRBV2,TGTGCCAGCAGCAGAACCCTTAGCAATCAGCCCCAGCATTTT,CASSRTLSNQPQHF
TRBD2,TRBJ2-1,-,12,TRBV20-1,TGCAGTTCGGAGCGGGAGCCCAATGAGCAGTTCTTC,CSSEREPNEQFF
-,TRBJ2-7,few,16,TRBV5-5,TGTGCCAGCAGCTTCAGTACTACAGGATTCCCCTACGAGCAGTACTTC,CASSFSTTGFPYEQYF
-,TRBJ2-1,few,15,TRBV5-1,TGCGCCAGCAGCTTGGACTCATACGCCAACAATGAGCAGTTCTTC,CASSLDSYANNEQFF
TRBD2,TRBJ2-7,-,16,TRBV5-8,TGTGCCAGCACCCCCGGCACTAGCGGGAGCTCCTACGAGCAGTACTTC,CASTPGTSGSSYEQYF
-,TRBJ1-1,-,15,TRBV28,TGTGCCAGCAACCCCCAGCCGCACCTGAACACTGAAGCTTTCTTT,CASNPQPHLNTEAFF
-,TRBJ1-1,-,15,TRBV5-1,TGCGCCAGCAGCATGACGGGACGGGTGAACACTGAAGCTTTCTTT,CASSMTGRVNTEAFF
TRBD2,TRBJ2-5,few,18,TRBV4-3,TGCGCCAGCAGCCAAGAATTCCCCACTAGCGGGAGTCGGGAGACCCAGTACTTC,CASSQEFPTSGSRETQYF
-,TRBJ1-6,few,14,TRBV6-5,TGTGCCAGCAGTTACTCGGCAGGGGCGGCACCCCTCCACTTT,CASSYSAGAAPLHF
TRBD1,TRBJ2-7,-,15,TRBV28,TGTGCCAGCAGTAGGCCGGGACAGGGGGTCTACGAGCAGTACTTC,CASSRPGQGVYEQYF
TRBD1,TRBJ2-3,few,15,TRBV30,TGTGCCTGGAGTCGTACGACAGGGAGCACAGATACGCAGTATTTT,CAWSRTTGSTDTQYF
-,TRBJ2-3,few,14,TRBV2,TGTGCCAGCGGCTCAGGGTATAGCACAGATACGCAGTATTTT,CASGSGYSTDTQYF
-,TRBJ1-2,-,14,TRBV7-2,TGTGCCAGCAGCGGTAGGGGGGGCAACTATGGCTACACCTTC,CASSGRGGNYGYTF
-,TRBJ2-7,-,14,TRBV7-2,TGTGCCAGCAGCATTACAAGGGTAGTCGACGAGCAGTACTTC,CASSITRVVDEQYF
-,TRBJ1-1,few,16,TRBV5-1,TGCGCCAGCAGCTTGGGCTCGGGGCTAGCCAACACTGAAGCTTTCTTT,CASSLGSGLANTEAFF
-,TRBJ2-7,-,15,TRBV7-6,TGTGCCAGCAGCCTGGGGGACCCGCGCTCCTACGAGCAGTACTTC,CASSLGDPRSYEQYF
-,TRBJ1-2,-,11,TRBV28,TGTGCCAGCAAGGCCGTAGTTGGCTACACCTTC,CASKAVVGYTF
-,TRBJ2-2,-,14,TRBV14,TGTGCCAGCAAAGGGCCTGCGAACACCGGGGAGCTGTTTTTT,CASKGPANTGELFF
-,TRBJ2-7,-,15,TRBV5-1,TGCGCCAGCAGCTTAAGTGGGGGGGCCCAGTACGAGCAGTACTTC,CASSLSGGAQYEQYF
TRBD1,TRBJ1-2,few,12,TRBV10-3,TGTGCCATCTCACCGGACAGGGATGGCTACACCTTC,CAISPDRDGYTF
-,TRBJ1-3,few,14,TRBV4-3,TGCGCCAGCAGCCAAGATCCAGGGGCCGTCACCATATATTTT,CASSQDPGAVTIYF
-,TRBJ1-4,many,13,TRBV20-1,TGCAGTGCTCAGAAGGGGGTCTCGGAAAAACTGTTTTTT,CSAQKGVSEKLFF
TRBD2,TRBJ2-7,few,15,TRBV10-1,TGCGCCAGCAGTGAAGGTAGCGGGCCTTCCTACGAGCAGTACTTC,CASSEGSGPSYEQYF
-,TRBJ2-6,-,15,TRBV10-2,TGCGCCAGCAGTGAGACAGGCTCTGGGGCCAACGTCCTGACTTTC,CASSETGSGANVLTF
-,TRBJ2-1,few,15,TRBV12-3/TRBV12-4,TGTGCCAGCAGCAGACAGAAACTTTCCTACAATGAGCAGTTCTTC,CASSRQKLSYNEQFF
TRBD2,TRBJ2-2,-,15,TRBV7-2,TGTGCCAGCAGCTCGTCCGGGACTACCACCGGGGAGCTGTTTTTT,CASSSSGTTTGELFF
TRBD2,TRBJ2-1,-,17,TRBV7-7,TGTGCTAGCAGCCAGCTGGGGGGAGCGGGGTCCCACAATGAGCAGTTCTTC,CASSQLGGAGSHNEQFF
-,TRBJ2-7,once,14,TRBV20-1,TGCAGTGCTCGTGACAGGGAGGGTACCTACGAGCAGTACTTC,CSARDREGTYEQYF
TRBD2,TRBJ2-1,many,17,TRBV24-1,TGTGCCACCAGTGATTTGCGGGCTAGCGGGATTTTGAATGAGCAGTTCTTC,CATSDLRASGILNEQFF
-,TRBJ2-7,-,16,TRBV14,TGTGCCAGCAGCCAGAAGGGGGTGGGAACCTCCTACGAGCAGTACTTC,CASSQKGVGTSYEQYF
-,TRBJ1-1,-,13,TRBV3-1,TGTGCCAGCAGAGAGGGAGGGTACACTGAAGCTTTCTTT,CASREGGYTEAFF
-,TRBJ2-7,few,14,TRBV7-6,TGTGCCAGCAGCTTAAGTACAGGATCCTACGAGCAGTACTTC,CASSLSTGSYEQYF
TRBD2,TRBJ2-4,few,14,TRBV20-1,TGCAGTGCCAATACCGGGACTAGTCAGAACATTCAGTACTTC,CSANTGTSQNIQYF
TRBD1,TRBJ2-7,-,17,TRBV18,TGTGCCAGCACACCGGGGACAGGGTCCCGCATCAACCCACAGCAGTACTTC,CASTPGTGSRINPQQYF
TRBD1,TRBJ1-2,few,15,TRBV2,TGTGCCAGCTCCCTAGCAGGGGCAGGGGGAGATGGCTACACCTTC,CASSLAGAGGDGYTF
-,TRBJ1-5,-,12,TRBV20-1,TGCAGTGCAAGACTTCGGGATCAGCCCCAGCATTTT,CSARLRDQPQHF
-,TRBJ2-2,few,16,TRBV15,TGTGCCACCAGCAGCCCGGCAGGGTTTCGAAACGGGGAGCTGTTTTTT,CATSSPAGFRNGELFF
TRBD1,TRBJ2-1,-,15,TRBV15,TGTGCCACCAGGTTGGACAGGGGGTCCTACAATGAGCAGTTCTTC,CATRLDRGSYNEQFF
-,TRBJ1-1,few,13,TRBV10-3,TGTGCCATCAGTGGCTCCGGGGGGACTGAAGCTTTCTTT,CAISGSGGTEAFF
-,TRBJ1-5,once,15,TRBV5-4,TGTGCCAGCAGCCCCGGTCCGAATAGTAATCAGCCCCAGCATTTT,CASSPGPNSNQPQHF